Each of the 5 T cell receptor beta chains below was sequenced from the same sample in a study of regulatory T cells in long-lasting Graves disease. This sample's time point: newly diagnosed GD, antithyroid drugs for less than 3 months. Preparation of the TCR library used RNA extracted from PBMCs. CDR3-region Arm-PCR and iRepertoire HTBI primers produced the TCR beta libraries. TCRdb ran MiXCR on the multiplex PCR reads and lists one entry per CDR3 protein. The sample has about 400,000 distinct CDR3 sequences, approximately 16% seen once. In addition, the sample was reused for a study of T cells in Graves' hyperthyroidism and ophthalmopathy.

Material: peripheral blood mononuclear cells (PBMCs), obtained at new diagnosis, from a patient treated with antithyroid drugs. The receptor source for this set is a woman in her forties with Graves disease.

The genes are TRBV30 and TRBJ2-5, with 9 positions matching TRBD2. The CDR3 length is 16 residues. Germline V gives CDR1 GTSNPN, CDR2 SVGIG (reference sequence). The junction had 11 bases not matched to a gene; V was cut back by 2 bases and J by 4 bases. This CDR3 is CAWSLLISGRLETQYF. CDR3 DNA: TGTGCCTGGAGTTTGCTGATTAGCGGGAGATTAGAGACCCAGTACTTC.

In its sample, this clonotype was seen a few times. This chain uses TRBV15 with TRBJ2-6; unclear D gene. This CDR3 is built from 15 residues. The germline V and J ends were trimmed by 5 bases and 2 bases, with 10 bases remaining between them. Germline V gene sequence: CDR1 LNHNV, CDR2 YYDKDF (reference sequence). The CDR3 DNA sequence: TGTGCCACCAGCCCACAGTCCGCTGGGGCCAACGTCCTGACTTTC. Translation gives CATSPQSAGANVLTF.

This clonotype appeared a few times. The chain joins TRBV25-1 to TRBJ1-1; D is undetermined. This CDR3 contains 11 residues. The germline V and J ends were trimmed by 3 bases and 7 bases, with 6 bases remaining between them. CDR1 and CDR2 from the germline V gene are MGHDK and SYGVNS. The CDR3: CASSDLIEAFF. CDR3 DNA sequence: TGTGCCAGCAGTGACCTCATTGAAGCTTTCTTT.

A few counts support this clonotype. The chain employs TRBV19 and TRBJ2-1, with 9 bases fitting TRBD2. The CDR3 runs to 15 residues. V was pared by 8 bases and J by 0 bases, with 5 bases of the junction left unmatched. CDR1 is LNHDA and CDR2 is SQIVND in the germline V gene (reference sequence). The CDR3 loop reads CASGRSGSSYNEQFF. The CDR3 nucleotides read TGTGCCAGTGGTCGTAGCGGGAGCTCCTACAATGAGCAGTTCTTC.

This clonotype was counted ten times or more. The V and J genes are TRBV2 and TRBJ1-5; TRBD1 aligns across 7 bases. With V trimmed by 6 bases and J by 5 bases, 4 bases remained unmatched. The germline V gene encodes CDR1 SNHLY and CDR2 FYNNEI. CDR3 size: 13 residues. CDR3 nucleotide sequence: TGTGCCAGCAGACTACAGGGGTATCAGCCCCAGCATTTT. Encoded protein: CASRLQGYQPQHF.